One T cell receptor (beta chain) is described in this entry. The antigen is unknown. It may be a read error: a sequence one base away is much more abundant. Breast cancer patients provided tissue from their axillary draining lymph nodes. These data are taken from a study of breast tumors, draining lymph nodes, adjacent tissues. Germline V gene lookup returns CDR1 SGDLS and CDR2 YYNGEE. The CDR3 totals 15 residues. V was pared by 8 bases and J by 1 base, with 6 bases of the junction left unmatched. TCRdb analysed the multiplex PCR reads with MiXCR anew, one entry per CDR3 protein. The table has about 89,000 distinct CDR3 sequences, approximately 30% seen once. General observations from the study: Luminal-like breast cancer showed significantly greater tumor-nontumor repertoire similarity than basal-like breast cancer did.

J is TRBJ2-4 and V is TRBV9; 10 bases align to TRBD2. Input material: axillary lymph node tissue. This sequence was found in a female donor with breast cancer. Some clones in this sample may be carry-over from other donors' samples. The CDR3 sequence: CASDSGGMAKNIQYF. The CDR3, as DNA: TGTGCCAGTGATAGCGGGGGGATGGCCAAAAACATTCAGTACTTC.